A single sample gave rise to the 26 T cell receptor beta chains below, sequenced in a study of regulatory T cells in long-lasting Graves disease. Time point specified: newly diagnosed GD, antithyroid drugs for less than 3 months. RNA isolated from PBMCs was used to make the TCR library. Arm-PCR of CDR3 regions and iRepertoire HTBI primers were the basis on which TCR beta libraries were built. Each CDR3 protein gets one entry after TCRdb re-called the multiplex PCR reads with MiXCR. Here the sample spans hundreds of thousands of distinct CDR3 sequences, about 16% being singletons. These data were also reused for a study on T cells in Graves' hyperthyroidism and ophthalmopathy.

The sample in question was peripheral blood mononuclear cells (PBMCs), obtained at new diagnosis, from a patient treated with antithyroid drugs. The receptor set was obtained from a middle-aged woman with Graves disease.

This clonotype was recorded many times. Written as DNA, the CDR3 is TGTGCCAGTGGAGACCCCCCGGAGACTGAAGCTTTCTTT. Its protein is CASGDPPETEAFF. The genes are TRBV6-1 and TRBJ1-1, with D uncertain. The germline CDR1 and CDR2 sequences are MNHNS and SASEGT. CDR3 size: 13 residues. V was cut by 9 bases and J by 5 bases, with 16 bases left in between.

This clonotype was seen many times. The chain combines TRBV30 with TRBJ2-7, with a weak D call TRBD1 (6 bases). The CDR3 has 14 amino acids. Trimming pared 2 bases from V and 5 bases from J, leaving 16 bases between. Germline assignment: CDR1 GTSNPN and CDR2 SVGIG (reference sequence). CDR3 amino acids: CAWSPPTGYDEQYF. In DNA, the CDR3 is TGTGCCTGGAGTCCGCCGACAGGCTATGACGAGCAGTACTTC.

The V and J genes are TRBV9 and TRBJ2-5; a possible D gene is TRBD1 (5 bases). This CDR3 is built from 14 residues. Trimming shortened V by 0 bases and J by 0 bases, and 6 bases separated the two germline ends. CDR1 and CDR2 (germline): SGDLS, YYNGEE. DNA for the CDR3: TGTGCCAGCAGCGTAGGGGGCTACCAAGAGACCCAGTACTTC. Amino acids: CASSVGGYQETQYF. Using reference TRBV9 and TRBJ2-5 for the parts outside the CDR3, the full variable domain is DSGVTQTPKHLITATGQRVTLRCSPRSGDLSVYWYQQSLDQGLQFLIQYYNGEERAKGNILERFSAQQFPDLHSELNLSSLELGDSALYFCASSVGGYQETQYFGPGTRLLVL.

This clonotype was detected only a few times. The rearrangement joins TRBV12-3 or TRBV12-4 to TRBJ1-6; a weak D match, TRBD1 (6 bases). V was shortened by 4 bases and J by 10 bases, with 14 bases between the two germline ends. The CDR3 runs to 14 residues. CDR3 DNA sequence: TGTGCCAGCAGTTCGGGGGGGCTAGAGTCACCCCTCCACTTT. This translates into CASSSGGLESPLHF.

This clonotype came up a few times. The chain links TRBV5-6 to TRBJ1-1, with D uncertain. Germline V gene sequence: CDR1 SGHDT, CDR2 YYEEEE. V shed 3 bases and J shed 3 bases, with 9 bases lying between them. CDR3 length: 13 amino acids. The CDR3 loop reads CASSYNLDTEAFF. CDR3 DNA: TGTGCCAGCAGCTACAACCTCGACACTGAAGCTTTCTTT.

This chain joins TRBV5-4 and TRBJ2-3; 13 bases are a match to TRBD2. This CDR3 contains 16 residues. After removal of 6 bases from V and 6 bases from J, the junction contained 10 bases not matched to a gene. The germline CDR1 and CDR2 sequences are SGHNT and YYREEE (reference sequence). CDR3 loop: CASTQLAGGQVDTQYF. The DNA of the CDR3 is TGTGCCAGCACCCAACTAGCGGGGGGGCAGGTTGATACGCAGTATTTT.

This clonotype was detected only a few times. A much bigger clone sits one base away, suggesting this may be a read error. DNA of the CDR3: TGCAGTGCTGGCACAGGGGTCAGGGAGCAGTTCTTC. The encoded protein is CSAGTGVREQFF. The chain couples TRBV20-1 to TRBJ2-1; TRBD1 matches 7 bases. Germline values: CDR1 DFQATT, CDR2 SNEGSKA (reference sequence). V gave up 5 bases and J gave up 10 bases; unmatched junction bases: 8. CDR3 length equals 12 residues.

V is TRBV19 and J is TRBJ1-1, with D possibly matching TRBD1 (6 bases). With 5 bases removed from V and 3 bases from J, the gap between germline ends came to 13 bases. The CDR3 runs to 14 residues. Germline loops: CDR1 LNHDA, CDR2 SQIVND (reference sequence). The CDR3 here is CASSRGGSDTEAFF. In DNA, the CDR3 is TGTGCCAGTAGTCGAGGGGGTTCCGACACTGAAGCTTTCTTT.

This clonotype was seen only a few times. J is TRBJ1-5 and V is TRBV15; D remains unclear. The V gene lost 0 bases and the J gene lost 3 bases, with 3 bases spanning the gap. The CDR3 length is 13 residues. Germline CDR1 reads LNHNV; CDR2 reads YYDKDF (reference sequence). The CDR3 loop is CATSRDDNQPQHF. In nucleotides, the CDR3 is TGTGCCACCAGCAGAGATGACAATCAGCCCCAGCATTTT.

Only a few counts were recorded for this clonotype. A much larger clone lies one base from this, so it may be a read error. V is TRBV6-2 or TRBV6-3 and J is TRBJ1-1, with D unclear. Germline V gene data show CDR1 as MNHEY and CDR2 as SVGEGT. V was shortened by 0 bases and J by 0 bases, with 2 bases between the two germline ends. The CDR3 consists of 13 residues. CDR3 sequence (DNA): TGTGCCAGCAGTTACTCTATGAACACTGAAGCTTTCTTT. This encodes CASSYSMNTEAFF.

The chain links TRBV7-9 to TRBJ1-2, with D possibly TRBD1 on 5 matching bases. Germline V gene data show CDR1 as SEHNR and CDR2 as FQNEAQ (reference sequence). The ends were cut back, 4 bases at V and 4 bases at J, with 13 bases in the middle. The CDR3 is made up of 14 amino acids. CDR3 sequence (DNA): TGTGCCAGCAGCTCCGCCGGGACGACCTATGGCTACACCTTC. This translates into CASSSAGTTYGYTF.

This clonotype has at least ten counts. The chain uses TRBV12-3 or TRBV12-4 and TRBJ1-1; possibly TRBD1 for D (5 bases). The V end lost 6 bases, the J end lost 1 base, and 9 bases lay between the germline ends. The CDR3 sequence is 13 residues long. CDR3 nucleotides: TGTGCCAGCAGCAGGGCACCGAACACTGAAGCTTTCTTT. This translates into CASSRAPNTEAFF.

This clonotype occurred many times. The V and J genes are TRBV2 and TRBJ1-6, with D unclear. The germline V and J ends were trimmed by 2 bases and 0 bases, with 5 bases remaining between them. Germline CDR1 reads SNHLY; CDR2 reads FYNNEI. The CDR3 has 15 residues. DNA of the CDR3: TGTGCCAGCAGTGAATTGAGCTCCTATAATTCACCCCTCCACTTT. Translation gives CASSELSSYNSPLHF. The variable domain in full, with the rest retrieved from reference TRBV2 and TRBJ1-6, is EPEVTQTPSHQVTQMGQEVILRCVPISNHLYFYWYRQILGQKVEFLVSFYNNEISEKSEIFDDQFSVERPDGSNFTLKIRSTKLEDSAMYFCASSELSSYNSPLHFGNGTRLTVT.

In regard to this clonotype: A much larger clone sits a single nucleotide away, making a read error possible. The chain carries TRBV27 and TRBJ2-3; D not certain. The assigned J gene may be wrong: the sequence end matches TRBJ2-7 better. Germline V gene data show CDR1 as MNHEY and CDR2 as SMNVEV (reference sequence). There are 11 residues in the CDR3. The CDR3 bases are TGTGCCAGCAGTTCCCCCAATGAGCAGTACTTC. It codes for CASSSPNEQYF.

This clonotype was found many times. This sequence joins TRBV12-3 or TRBV12-4 and TRBJ2-3; 8 bases are a match to TRBD1. V shed 7 bases and J 6 bases; nucleotides not matched to a gene: 15. This CDR3 region has 16 residues. This CDR3 reads CASTLGQGPLRDTQYF. In DNA form, the CDR3 reads TGTGCCAGCACCCTCGGACAGGGCCCACTGCGGGATACGCAGTATTTT.

In this sample, this clonotype turned up a few times. The J gene is TRBJ1-1, the V gene TRBV29-1, with D hard to call. Germline-derived CDR1 and CDR2 are SQVTM and ANQGSEA. Trimming cost V 4 bases and J 0 bases, with 12 bases left between them. CDR3 length: 14 residues. In DNA, the CDR3 is TGCAGCGTTGTTTCCCCGGTGCTGAACACTGAAGCTTTCTTT. Protein product: CSVVSPVLNTEAFF. The full variable domain, its missing parts supplied by reference TRBV29-1 and TRBJ1-1, is SAVISQKPSRDICQRGTSLTIQCQVDSQVTMMFWYRQQPGQSLTLIATANQGSEATYESGFVIDKFPISRPNLTFSTLTVSNMSPEDSSIYLCSVVSPVLNTEAFFGQGTRLTVV.

A single count supports this clonotype. Since no conserved phenylalanine or tryptophan closes the CDR3, a read error is the likely cause. This rearrangement joins TRBV4-1 to TRBJ2-7, with 8 nucleotides matching TRBD1. V lost 1 base and J lost 3; bases outside the gene matches: 2. This CDR3 comprises 14 residues. CDR1 and CDR2 from the germline V gene are MGHRA and YSYEKL. CDR3 nucleotide sequence: TGCGCCAGCAGCCAAGGAGGACAGGGCTACGAGCAGTACTCC. It is translated as CASSQGGQGYEQYS.

This clonotype has a count of ten or more. The J gene is TRBJ1-6, the V gene TRBV6-1; 8 nucleotides match TRBD1. Trimming cost V 7 bases and J 7 bases; bases outside gene matches: 9. Germline CDR1 MNHNS, CDR2 SASEGT. This CDR3 is built from 15 residues. DNA for the CDR3: TGTGCCAGCAATCCCAGGGGGCAAGGAAATTCACCCCTCCACTTT. Its protein product is CASNPRGQGNSPLHF.

As concerns this clonotype: This may arise from a read error, as a much more abundant clone is one base away. This chain links TRBV6-1 with TRBJ1-2; the D gene is possibly TRBD1 (6 bases). The CDR3 has 15 residues. Trimming pared 2 bases from V and 7 bases from J, leaving 17 bases between. Germline V lookup: CDR1 MNHNS, CDR2 SASEGT. CDR3 coding DNA: TGTGCCAGCAGTGAAAGCCCTAGGGGGGGCGGTGGCTACACCTTC. Amino acid sequence: CASSESPRGGGGYTF.

The CDR3 DNA follows: TGTGCCAGTAGTATAGGCCGACAAAAAATCCACAATCAGCCCCAGCATTTT. It translates to CASSIGRQKIHNQPQHF. The V call is TRBV19, the J call TRBJ1-5; D ambiguous. Between the trimmed V and J ends, which lost 1 base and 3 bases, there was a span of 16 bases. CDR3 length: 17 residues. Germline-derived CDR1 and CDR2 are LNHDA and SQIVND (reference sequence).

This clonotype has more than one count but fewer than ten. The CDR3 loop reads CASSYSRGSPDTQYF. CDR3 coding DNA: TGTGCCAGCAGCTATTCCAGGGGGAGCCCAGATACGCAGTATTTT. The chain carries TRBV3-1 and TRBJ2-3; TRBD1 aligns across 7 bases. CDR1 is LGHDT, CDR2 YNNKEL, per germline (reference sequence). The CDR3 is 15 amino acids. Trimming took 5 bases from V and 4 from J; bases not matched to a gene: 9.

A note on this clonotype: No conserved phenylalanine or tryptophan is present at the end of the CDR3, so a read error is the likely explanation. This chain links TRBV5-5 with TRBJ1-2, with D possibly TRBD1 on 5 matching bases. The germline gives CDR1 SGHKS, CDR2 YYEKEE (reference sequence). The CDR3 consists of 15 residues. The V gene lost 3 bases and the J gene lost 4 bases, with 16 bases spanning the gap. The CDR3 DNA reads as TGTGCCAGCAGCTCGCGTGGGGCGGTTGCCTATGGCTACACCCTC. Translating gives CASSSRGAVAYGYTL.

This clonotype turned up a few times. This sequence joins TRBV29-1 and TRBJ2-1, with D hard to call. The ends were cut back, 6 bases at V and 5 bases at J, with 8 bases in the middle. This CDR3 is 11 amino acids long. Germline V gives CDR1 SQVTM, CDR2 ANQGSEA. The chain's CDR3 is CSVKPDNEQFF. The DNA of the CDR3 is TGCAGCGTGAAACCAGACAATGAGCAGTTCTTC.

Remarks on this clonotype: Being one base from a much bigger clone, this may be a read error. The DNA for the CDR3 is TGCAGTGCCCCTTTGAGCTCGGGCGAGCAGTGCTTC. It is translated as CSAPLSSGEQCF. This chain joins TRBV20-1 and TRBJ2-7; D remains ambiguous. The CDR3 covers 12 residues. In germline, CDR1 is DFQATT, CDR2 SNEGSKA (reference sequence).

The chain couples TRBV11-2 to TRBJ2-1; 10 positions agree with TRBD2. Trimming removed 1 base from V and 9 bases from J; junction bases left unmatched: 6. There are 15 residues in the CDR3. Per the germline V gene, CDR1 is SGHAT and CDR2 is FQNNGV. The CDR3 region has the DNA TGTGCCAGCAGCTTAGTCGAGCGGGGGGGCGGTGAGCAGTTCTTC. It codes for CASSLVERGGGEQFF.

This clonotype came up many times. The chain carries TRBV11-2 and TRBJ2-1, with unresolved D. V shed 6 bases and J shed 0 bases, with 9 bases lying between them. The length of the CDR3 is 14 residues. CDR1 and CDR2 from the germline V gene are SGHAT and FQNNGV. CDR3 amino acids: CASSTPRSYNEQFF. The CDR3 DNA is TGTGCCAGCAGTACACCCCGCTCCTACAATGAGCAGTTCTTC.